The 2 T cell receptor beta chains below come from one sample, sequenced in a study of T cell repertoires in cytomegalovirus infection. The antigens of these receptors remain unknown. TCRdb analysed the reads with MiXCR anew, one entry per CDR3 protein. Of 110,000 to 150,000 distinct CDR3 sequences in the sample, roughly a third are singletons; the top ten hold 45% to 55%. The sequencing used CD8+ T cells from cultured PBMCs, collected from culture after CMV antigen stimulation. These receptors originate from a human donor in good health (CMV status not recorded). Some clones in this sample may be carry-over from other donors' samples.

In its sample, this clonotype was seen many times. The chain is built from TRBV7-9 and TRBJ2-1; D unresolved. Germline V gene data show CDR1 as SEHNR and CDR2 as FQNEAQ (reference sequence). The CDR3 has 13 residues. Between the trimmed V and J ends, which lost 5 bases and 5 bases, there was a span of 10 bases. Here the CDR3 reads CASSHAWDNEQFF. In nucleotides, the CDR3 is TGTGCCAGCAGCCATGCTTGGGACAATGAGCAGTTCTTC.

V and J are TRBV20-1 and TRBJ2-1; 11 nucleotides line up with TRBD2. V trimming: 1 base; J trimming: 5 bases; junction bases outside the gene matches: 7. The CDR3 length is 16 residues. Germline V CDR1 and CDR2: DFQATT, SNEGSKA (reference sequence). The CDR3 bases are TGCAGTGCTAGAGCCCTGGGACTAGCGGAAAACAATGAGCAGTTCTTC. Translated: CSARALGLAENNEQFF.